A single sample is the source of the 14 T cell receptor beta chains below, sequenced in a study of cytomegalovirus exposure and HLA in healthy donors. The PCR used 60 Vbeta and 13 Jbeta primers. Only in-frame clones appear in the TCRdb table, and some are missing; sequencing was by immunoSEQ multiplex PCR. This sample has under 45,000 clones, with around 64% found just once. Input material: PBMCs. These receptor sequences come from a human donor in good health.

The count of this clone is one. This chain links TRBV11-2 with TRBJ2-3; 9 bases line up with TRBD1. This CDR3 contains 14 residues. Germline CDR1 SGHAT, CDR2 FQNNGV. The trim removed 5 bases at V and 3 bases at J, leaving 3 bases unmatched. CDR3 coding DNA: TGTGCCAGCAGCCCAGACAGGGGGACAGATACGCAGTATTTT. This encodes CASSPDRGTDTQYF. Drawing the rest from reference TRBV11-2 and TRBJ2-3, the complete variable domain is EAGVAQSPRYKIIEKRQSVAFWCNPISGHATLYWYQQILGQGPKLLIQFQNNGVVDDSQLPKDRFSAERLKGVDSTLKIQPAKLEDSAVYLCASSPDRGTDTQYFGPGTRLTVL.

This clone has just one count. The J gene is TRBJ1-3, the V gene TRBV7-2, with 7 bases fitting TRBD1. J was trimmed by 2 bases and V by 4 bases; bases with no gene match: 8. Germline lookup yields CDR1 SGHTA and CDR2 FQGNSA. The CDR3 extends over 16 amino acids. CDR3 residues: CASSSGWQGAGNTIYF. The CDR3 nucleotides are TGTGCCAGCAGCTCAGGATGGCAGGGGGCTGGAAACACCATATATTTT.

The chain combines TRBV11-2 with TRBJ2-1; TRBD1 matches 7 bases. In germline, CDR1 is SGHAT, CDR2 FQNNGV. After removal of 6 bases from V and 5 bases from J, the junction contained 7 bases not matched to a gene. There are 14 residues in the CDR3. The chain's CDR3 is CASSSGTVHNEQFF. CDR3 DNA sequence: TGTGCCAGCAGTTCCGGGACAGTACACAATGAGCAGTTCTTC.

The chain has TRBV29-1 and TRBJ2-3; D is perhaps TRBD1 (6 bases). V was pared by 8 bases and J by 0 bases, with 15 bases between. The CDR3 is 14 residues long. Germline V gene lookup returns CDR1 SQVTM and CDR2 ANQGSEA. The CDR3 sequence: CSTTGQTSTDTQYF. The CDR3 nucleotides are TGCAGCACAACCGGACAGACTAGCACAGATACGCAGTATTTT.

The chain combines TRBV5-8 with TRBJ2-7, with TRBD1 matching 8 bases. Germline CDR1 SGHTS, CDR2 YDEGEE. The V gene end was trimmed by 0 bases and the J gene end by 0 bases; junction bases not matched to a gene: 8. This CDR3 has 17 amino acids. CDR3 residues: CASSLDGQGYSSYEQYF. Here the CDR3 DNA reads TGTGCCAGCAGCTTGGACGGACAGGGTTATAGCTCCTACGAGCAGTACTTC.

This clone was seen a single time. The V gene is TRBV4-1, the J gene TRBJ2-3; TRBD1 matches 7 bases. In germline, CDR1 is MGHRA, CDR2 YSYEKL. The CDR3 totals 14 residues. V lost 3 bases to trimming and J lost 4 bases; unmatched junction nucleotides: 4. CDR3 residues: CASSHQDRPDTQYF. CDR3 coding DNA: TGCGCCAGCAGCCATCAGGACAGGCCAGATACGCAGTATTTT.

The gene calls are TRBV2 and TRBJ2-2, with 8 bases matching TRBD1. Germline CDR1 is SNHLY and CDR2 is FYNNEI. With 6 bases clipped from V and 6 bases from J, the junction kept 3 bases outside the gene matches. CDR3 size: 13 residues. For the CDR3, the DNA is TGTGCCAGCAGGGACAGGGATCCCGGGGAGCTGTTTTTT. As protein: CASRDRDPGELFF.

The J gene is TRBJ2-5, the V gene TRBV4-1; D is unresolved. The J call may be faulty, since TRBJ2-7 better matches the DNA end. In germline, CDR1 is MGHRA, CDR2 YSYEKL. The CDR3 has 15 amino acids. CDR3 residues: CASSQAEIYAYEQYF. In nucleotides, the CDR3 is TGCGCCAGCAGCCAAGCGGAGATCTACGCCTACGAGCAGTACTTC.

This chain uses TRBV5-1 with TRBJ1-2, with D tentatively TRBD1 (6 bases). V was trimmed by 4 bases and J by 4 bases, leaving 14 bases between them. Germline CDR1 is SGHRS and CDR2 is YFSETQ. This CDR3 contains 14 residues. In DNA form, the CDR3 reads TGCGCCAGCAGCGCTATACAGGGCCTCTATGGCTACACCTTC. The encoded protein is CASSAIQGLYGYTF.

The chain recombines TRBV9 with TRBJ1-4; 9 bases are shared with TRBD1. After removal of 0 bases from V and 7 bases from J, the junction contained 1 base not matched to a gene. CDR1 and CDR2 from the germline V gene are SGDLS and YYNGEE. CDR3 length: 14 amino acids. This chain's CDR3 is CASSVDRGPEKLFF. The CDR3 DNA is TGTGCCAGCAGCGTAGACAGGGGGCCTGAAAAACTGTTTTTT.

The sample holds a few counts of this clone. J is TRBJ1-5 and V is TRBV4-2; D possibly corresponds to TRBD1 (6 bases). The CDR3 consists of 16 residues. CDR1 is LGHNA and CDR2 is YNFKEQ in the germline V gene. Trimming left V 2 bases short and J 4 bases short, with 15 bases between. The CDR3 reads CASSQYRDLGNQPQHF. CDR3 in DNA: TGTGCCAGCAGCCAATACAGGGATCTCGGAAATCAGCCCCAGCATTTT.

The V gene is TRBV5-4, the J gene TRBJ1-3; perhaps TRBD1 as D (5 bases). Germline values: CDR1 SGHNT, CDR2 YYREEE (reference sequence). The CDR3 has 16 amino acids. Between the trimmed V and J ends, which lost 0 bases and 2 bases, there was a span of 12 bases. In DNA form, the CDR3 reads TGTGCCAGCAGCTTGGTTGACGCCAGGGCTGGAAACACCATATATTTT. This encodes CASSLVDARAGNTIYF.

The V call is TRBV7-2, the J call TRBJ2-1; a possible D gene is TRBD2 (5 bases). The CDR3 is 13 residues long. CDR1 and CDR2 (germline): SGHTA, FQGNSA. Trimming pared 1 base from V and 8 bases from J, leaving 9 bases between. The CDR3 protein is CASSLGGIDEQFF. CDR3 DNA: TGTGCCAGCAGCTTAGGAGGGATAGATGAGCAGTTCTTC.

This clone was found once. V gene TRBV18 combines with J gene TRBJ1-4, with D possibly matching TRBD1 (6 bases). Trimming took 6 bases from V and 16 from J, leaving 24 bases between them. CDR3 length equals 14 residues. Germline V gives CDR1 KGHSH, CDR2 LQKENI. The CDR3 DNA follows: TGTGCCAGCTCGCCCGGTGGACAGCGATACGGGAAGTTTTTT. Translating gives CASSPGGQRYGKFF.